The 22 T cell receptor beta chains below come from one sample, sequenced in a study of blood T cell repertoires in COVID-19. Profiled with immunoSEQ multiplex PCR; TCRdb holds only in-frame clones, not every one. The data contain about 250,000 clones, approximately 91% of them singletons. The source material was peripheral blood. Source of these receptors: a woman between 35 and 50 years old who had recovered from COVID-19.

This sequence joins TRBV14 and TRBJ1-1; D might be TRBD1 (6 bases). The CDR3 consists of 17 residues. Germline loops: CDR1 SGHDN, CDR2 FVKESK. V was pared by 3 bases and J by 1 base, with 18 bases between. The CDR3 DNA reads TGTGCCAGCAGCCAGATTAAGAAGGTGACAGGGAACACTGAAGCTTTCTTT. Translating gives CASSQIKKVTGNTEAFF.

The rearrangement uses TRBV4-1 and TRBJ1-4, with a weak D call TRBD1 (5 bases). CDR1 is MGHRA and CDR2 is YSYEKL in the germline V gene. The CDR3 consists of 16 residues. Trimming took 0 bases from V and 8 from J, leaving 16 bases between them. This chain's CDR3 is CASSQEGRGMYEKLFF. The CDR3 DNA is TGCGCCAGCAGCCAAGAAGGTCGGGGGATGTACGAAAAACTGTTTTTT.

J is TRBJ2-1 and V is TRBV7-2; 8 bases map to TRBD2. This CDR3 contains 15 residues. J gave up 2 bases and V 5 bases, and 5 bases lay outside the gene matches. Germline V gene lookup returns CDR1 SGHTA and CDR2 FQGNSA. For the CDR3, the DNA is TGTGCCAGCAGCCGCTCAGCGGGAGCCTACAATGAGCAGTTCTTC. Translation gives CASSRSAGAYNEQFF. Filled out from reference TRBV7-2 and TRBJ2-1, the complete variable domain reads GAGVSQSPSNKVTEKGKDVELRCDPISGHTALYWYRQSLGQGLEFLIYFQGNSAPDKSGLPSDRFSAERTGGSVSTLTIQRTQQEDSAVYLCASSRSAGAYNEQFFGPGTRLTVL.

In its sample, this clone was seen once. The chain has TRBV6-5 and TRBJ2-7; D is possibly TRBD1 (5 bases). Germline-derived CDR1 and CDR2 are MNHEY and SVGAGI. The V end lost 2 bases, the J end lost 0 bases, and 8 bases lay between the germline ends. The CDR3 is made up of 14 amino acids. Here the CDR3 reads CASSYGANSYEQYF. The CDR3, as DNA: TGTGCCAGCAGTTACGGGGCTAACTCCTACGAGCAGTACTTC.

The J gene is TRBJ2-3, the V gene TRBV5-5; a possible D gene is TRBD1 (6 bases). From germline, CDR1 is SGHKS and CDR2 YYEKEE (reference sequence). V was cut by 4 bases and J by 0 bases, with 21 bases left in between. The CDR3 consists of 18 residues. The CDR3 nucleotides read TGTGCCAGCAGCCCGCAGGCAGTACAGGGAGATAGCACAGATACGCAGTATTTT. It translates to CASSPQAVQGDSTDTQYF.

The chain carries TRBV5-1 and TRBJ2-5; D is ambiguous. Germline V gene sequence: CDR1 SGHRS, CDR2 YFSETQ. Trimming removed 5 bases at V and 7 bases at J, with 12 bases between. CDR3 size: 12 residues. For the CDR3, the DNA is TGCGCCAGCAGAGACACGGAACTGACCCAGTACTTC. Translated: CASRDTELTQYF.

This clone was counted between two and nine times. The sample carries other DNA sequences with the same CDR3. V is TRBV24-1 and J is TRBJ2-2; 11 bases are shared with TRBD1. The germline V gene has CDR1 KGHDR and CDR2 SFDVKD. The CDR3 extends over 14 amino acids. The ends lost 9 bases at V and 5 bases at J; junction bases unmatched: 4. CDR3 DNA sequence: TGTGCCACCCGTGGACAGGGGGCTACCGGGGAGCTGTTTTTT. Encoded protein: CATRGQGATGELFF.

Here the CDR3 DNA reads TGTGCCAGCAACCCGGGACTACCCAAGGTCGGCGCAGATACGCAGTATTTT. Amino acid sequence: CASNPGLPKVGADTQYF. The chain recombines TRBV7-3 with TRBJ2-3; 7 nucleotides align to TRBD2. Germline CDR1 and CDR2: SGHTA and FQGTGA. V lost 7 bases to trimming and J lost 4 bases; unmatched junction nucleotides: 17. CDR3 length: 17 amino acids. Filled out from reference TRBV7-3 and TRBJ2-3, the complete variable domain reads GAGVSQTPSNKVTEKGKYVELRCDPISGHTALYWYRQSLGQGPEFLIYFQGTGAADDSGLPNDRFFAVRPEGSVSTLKIQRTERGDSAVYLCASNPGLPKVGADTQYFGPGTRLTVL.

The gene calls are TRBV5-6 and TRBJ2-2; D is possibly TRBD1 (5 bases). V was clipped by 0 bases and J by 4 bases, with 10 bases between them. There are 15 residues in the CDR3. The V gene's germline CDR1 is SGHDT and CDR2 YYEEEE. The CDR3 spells CASSLVQGLTGELFF. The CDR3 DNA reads TGTGCCAGCAGCTTGGTTCAGGGCCTCACCGGGGAGCTGTTTTTT.

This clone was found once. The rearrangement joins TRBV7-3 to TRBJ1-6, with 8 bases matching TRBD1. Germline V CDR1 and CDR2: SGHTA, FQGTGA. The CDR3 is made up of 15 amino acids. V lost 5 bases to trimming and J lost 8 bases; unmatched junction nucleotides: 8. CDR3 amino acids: CASSLGRQGYSPLHF. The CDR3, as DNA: TGTGCCAGCAGCCTGGGACGACAGGGGTATTCACCCCTCCACTTT.

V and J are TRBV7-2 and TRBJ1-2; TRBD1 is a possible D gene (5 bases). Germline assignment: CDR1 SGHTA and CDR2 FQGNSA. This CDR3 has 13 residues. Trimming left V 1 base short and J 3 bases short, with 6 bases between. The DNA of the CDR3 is TGTGCCAGCAGCTTAGGGGGCGACTATGGCTACACCTTC. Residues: CASSLGGDYGYTF. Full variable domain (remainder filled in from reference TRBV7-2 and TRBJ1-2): GAGVSQSPSNKVTEKGKDVELRCDPISGHTALYWYRQSLGQGLEFLIYFQGNSAPDKSGLPSDRFSAERTGGSVSTLTIQRTQQEDSAVYLCASSLGGDYGYTFGSGTRLTVV.

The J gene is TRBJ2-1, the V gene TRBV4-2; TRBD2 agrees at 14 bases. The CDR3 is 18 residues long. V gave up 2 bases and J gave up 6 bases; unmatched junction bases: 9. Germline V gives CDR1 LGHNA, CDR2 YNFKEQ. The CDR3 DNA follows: TGTGCCAGCAGCCAATCCTCGACTAGCGGGAGGGCTGGCAATGAGCAGTTCTTC. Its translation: CASSQSSTSGRAGNEQFF.

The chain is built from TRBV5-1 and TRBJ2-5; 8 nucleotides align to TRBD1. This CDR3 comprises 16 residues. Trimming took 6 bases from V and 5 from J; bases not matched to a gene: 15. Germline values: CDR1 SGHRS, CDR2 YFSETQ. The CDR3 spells CASNSGVQGARETQYF. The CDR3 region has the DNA TGCGCCAGCAACTCAGGGGTCCAGGGGGCTCGGGAGACCCAGTACTTC.

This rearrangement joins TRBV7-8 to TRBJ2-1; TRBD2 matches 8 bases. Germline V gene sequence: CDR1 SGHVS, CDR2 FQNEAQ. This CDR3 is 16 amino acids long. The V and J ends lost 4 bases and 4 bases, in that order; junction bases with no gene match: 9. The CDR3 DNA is TGTGCCAGCAGCTACTATCGGAGCGGGGGTTACAATGAGCAGTTCTTC. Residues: CASSYYRSGGYNEQFF.

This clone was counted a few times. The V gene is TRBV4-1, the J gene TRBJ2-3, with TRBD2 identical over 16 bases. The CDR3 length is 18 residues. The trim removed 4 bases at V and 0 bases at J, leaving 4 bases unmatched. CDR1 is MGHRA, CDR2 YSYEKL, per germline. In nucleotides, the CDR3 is TGCGCCAGCAGCCCGGGACTAGCGGGAGGGCCTAGCACAGATACGCAGTATTTT. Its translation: CASSPGLAGGPSTDTQYF.

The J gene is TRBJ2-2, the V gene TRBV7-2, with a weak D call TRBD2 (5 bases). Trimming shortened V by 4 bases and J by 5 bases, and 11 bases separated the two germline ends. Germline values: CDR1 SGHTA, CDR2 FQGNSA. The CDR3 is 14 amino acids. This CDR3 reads CASSYKGSTGELFF. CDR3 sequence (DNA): TGTGCCAGCAGCTACAAAGGGAGTACCGGGGAGCTGTTTTTT.

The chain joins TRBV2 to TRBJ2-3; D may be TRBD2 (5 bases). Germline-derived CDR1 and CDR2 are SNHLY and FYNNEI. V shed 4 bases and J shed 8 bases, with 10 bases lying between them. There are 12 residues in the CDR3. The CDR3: CASSASLGTQYF. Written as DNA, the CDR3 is TGTGCCAGCAGTGCTAGCTTGGGTACGCAGTATTTT.

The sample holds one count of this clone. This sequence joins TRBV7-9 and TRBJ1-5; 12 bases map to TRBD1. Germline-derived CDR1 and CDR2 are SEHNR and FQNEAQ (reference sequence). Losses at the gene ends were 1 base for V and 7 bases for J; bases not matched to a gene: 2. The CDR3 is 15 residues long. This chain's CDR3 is CASSLEGTGGQPQHF. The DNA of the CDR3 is TGTGCCAGCAGCTTAGAAGGGACAGGGGGCCAGCCCCAGCATTTT.

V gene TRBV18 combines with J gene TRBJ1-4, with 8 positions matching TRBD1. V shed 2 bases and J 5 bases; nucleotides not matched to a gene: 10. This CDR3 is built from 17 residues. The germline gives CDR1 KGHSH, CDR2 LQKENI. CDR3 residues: CASSPGRTGTSNEKLFF. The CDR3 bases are TGTGCCAGCTCACCAGGGAGGACAGGGACGTCGAATGAAAAACTGTTTTTT.

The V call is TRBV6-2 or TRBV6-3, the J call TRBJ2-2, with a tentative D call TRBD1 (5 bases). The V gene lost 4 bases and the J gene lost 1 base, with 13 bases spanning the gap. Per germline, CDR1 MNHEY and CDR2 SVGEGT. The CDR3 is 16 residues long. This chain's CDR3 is CASSSKTALNTGELFF. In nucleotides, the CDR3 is TGTGCCAGCAGTTCCAAGACAGCCCTGAACACCGGGGAGCTGTTTTTT.

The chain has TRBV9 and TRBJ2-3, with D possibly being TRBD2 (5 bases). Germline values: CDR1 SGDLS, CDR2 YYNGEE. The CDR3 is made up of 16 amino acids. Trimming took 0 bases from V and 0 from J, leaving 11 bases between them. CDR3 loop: CASSVDQGRSTDTQYF. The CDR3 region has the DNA TGTGCCAGCAGCGTAGATCAAGGGAGAAGCACAGATACGCAGTATTTT.

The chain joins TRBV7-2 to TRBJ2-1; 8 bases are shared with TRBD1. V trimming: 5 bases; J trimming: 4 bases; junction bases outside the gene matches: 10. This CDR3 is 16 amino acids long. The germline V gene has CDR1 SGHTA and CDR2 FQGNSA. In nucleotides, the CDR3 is TGTGCCAGCAGCAGAACCCGACAGGGGCTGTACAATGAGCAGTTCTTC. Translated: CASSRTRQGLYNEQFF.